This TCR beta chain was recorded in a study of T cells in Graves' hyperthyroidism and ophthalmopathy. Whole-study results and caveats: Ophthalmopathy could be told apart from stable hyperthyroidism with a 13 V-J model. Before onset, by a median of 6.5 months, the model predicted ophthalmopathy.

It was RNA transcripts that yielded the amplified TCR beta CDR3 regions. Using the HTBI primer set, a first-round RT-PCR was run on the TCR CDR3. Each CDR3 protein gets one entry after TCRdb re-called the multiplex PCR reads with MiXCR. The data contain about 250,000 distinct CDR3 sequences, 22% of them singletons. Isolation of PBMCs was performed on 9.5 to 10 ml fresh peripheral blood. This clonotype was counted ten times or more. Its antigen is currently unknown. This clonotype originated in a man under 40 with Graves' ophthalmopathy. Sequenced: blood.

The CDR3 DNA reads as TGTGCCACCGCGTTTTGGGGCTACACCTTC. Amino acids: CATAFWGYTF. This chain connects TRBV28 to TRBJ1-2; D gene unclear. Germline CDR1 is MDHEN and CDR2 is SYDVKM. Trimming shortened V by 10 bases and J by 8 bases, and 11 bases separated the two germline ends. The CDR3 is 10 amino acids.